Presented here are 8 T cell receptor beta chains from one specimen sequenced in a study of T cell repertoires in cytomegalovirus infection. No antigens are known for them. TCRdb reprocessed the reads with MiXCR, giving one entry per CDR3 protein. The sample contains 250,000 to 300,000 distinct CDR3 sequences, under 25% of which appear only once. The starting material was cultured PBMCs, obtained from culture after CMV antigen stimulation. The receptor set was obtained from a human donor in good health (CMV status not recorded). Some clones in this sample may be carry-over from other donors' samples.

The V call is TRBV27, the J call TRBJ2-1, with 10 bases lining up with TRBD2. CDR3 length equals 19 residues. The germline V gene encodes CDR1 MNHEY and CDR2 SMNVEV (reference sequence). V trimming: 2 bases; J trimming: 1 base; junction bases outside the gene matches: 11. The CDR3 bases are TGTGCCAGCAGTTTACTCGGGTTAGCGGGAGGCTTGTCCTACAATGAGCAGTTCTTC. It translates to CASSLLGLAGGLSYNEQFF.

This clonotype has more than one count but fewer than ten. The gene calls are TRBV6-2 or TRBV6-3 and TRBJ2-1; 9 bases are a match to TRBD2. Germline values: CDR1 MNHEY, CDR2 SVGEGT. V shed 3 bases, J shed 5 bases, and the junction held 11 bases outside the gene matches. The CDR3 length is 17 residues. This chain's CDR3 is CASSYTLAGVVNNEQFF. The CDR3 DNA sequence: TGTGCCAGCAGTTATACCTTAGCGGGAGTCGTCAACAATGAGCAGTTCTTC.

There are many counts of this clonotype. The V and J genes are TRBV7-2 and TRBJ2-3; TRBD2 aligns across 9 bases. V lost 5 bases, J lost 2 bases, and 8 bases stayed unmatched. Germline loops: CDR1 SGHTA, CDR2 FQGNSA. This CDR3 region has 16 residues. The CDR3 spells CASSHRTSVFTDTQYF. CDR3 sequence (DNA): TGTGCCAGCAGCCATAGGACTAGCGTATTCACAGATACGCAGTATTTT. Supplemented by reference TRBV7-2 and TRBJ2-3, the full variable domain reads GAGVSQSPSNKVTEKGKDVELRCDPISGHTALYWYRQSLGQGLEFLIYFQGNSAPDKSGLPSDRFSAERTGGSVSTLTIQRTQQEDSAVYLCASSHRTSVFTDTQYFGPGTRLTVL.

In its sample, this clonotype was seen many times. The J gene is TRBJ2-6, the V gene TRBV11-2; 7 bases are shared with TRBD1. The CDR3 consists of 17 residues. Trimming at V came to 1 base and at J to 2 bases, leaving 5 bases not matched to a gene. Germline V CDR1 and CDR2: SGHAT, FQNNGV. The CDR3 loop is CASSLVQGTPGANVLTF. CDR3 DNA sequence: TGTGCCAGCAGCTTAGTACAGGGGACCCCTGGGGCCAACGTCCTGACTTTC.

The table lists this clonotype with many counts. The J gene is TRBJ2-2, the V gene TRBV7-2, with 9 bases fitting TRBD2. V gave up 2 bases and J gave up 7 bases; unmatched junction bases: 5. The CDR3 length is 15 residues. CDR1 SGHTA and CDR2 FQGNSA come from the germline V gene. The CDR3 DNA follows: TGTGCCAGCAGCTTAAGGCGGGAGGGCCACGGGGAGCTGTTTTTT. Translating it yields CASSLRREGHGELFF. The variable domain in full, with the rest retrieved from reference TRBV7-2 and TRBJ2-2, is GAGVSQSPSNKVTEKGKDVELRCDPISGHTALYWYRQSLGQGLEFLIYFQGNSAPDKSGLPSDRFSAERTGGSVSTLTIQRTQQEDSAVYLCASSLRREGHGELFFGEGSRLTVL.

Only a few counts were recorded for this clonotype. The genes are TRBV28 and TRBJ1-4, with D maybe TRBD1 (6 bases). Deletions cut 5 bases from V and 3 bases from J, with 16 bases between. The length of the CDR3 is 16 residues. Per the germline V gene, CDR1 is MDHEN and CDR2 is SYDVKM. The CDR3 nucleotides read TGTGCCAGCAGTGCGAAGACGGGGGGCCCTAATGAAAAACTGTTTTTT. Its protein is CASSAKTGGPNEKLFF.

This clonotype was observed at least ten times. The V call is TRBV12-3 or TRBV12-4, the J call TRBJ1-2; TRBD1 matches 11 bases. This CDR3 contains 13 residues. With 10 bases clipped from V and 5 bases from J, the junction kept 6 bases outside the gene matches. CDR3 sequence: CATSDRGLYGYTF. CDR3 DNA: TGTGCCACCTCGGACAGGGGGCTTTATGGCTACACCTTC.

This clonotype has at least ten counts. The genes are TRBV6-1 and TRBJ2-7; D remains ambiguous. Germline values: CDR1 MNHNS, CDR2 SASEGT. This CDR3 comprises 13 residues. The V end lost 6 bases, the J end lost 0 bases, and 9 bases lay between the germline ends. CDR3 sequence: CASSRQNSYEQYV. The CDR3 region has the DNA TGTGCCAGCAGCCGACAAAACTCCTACGAGCAGTACGTC.